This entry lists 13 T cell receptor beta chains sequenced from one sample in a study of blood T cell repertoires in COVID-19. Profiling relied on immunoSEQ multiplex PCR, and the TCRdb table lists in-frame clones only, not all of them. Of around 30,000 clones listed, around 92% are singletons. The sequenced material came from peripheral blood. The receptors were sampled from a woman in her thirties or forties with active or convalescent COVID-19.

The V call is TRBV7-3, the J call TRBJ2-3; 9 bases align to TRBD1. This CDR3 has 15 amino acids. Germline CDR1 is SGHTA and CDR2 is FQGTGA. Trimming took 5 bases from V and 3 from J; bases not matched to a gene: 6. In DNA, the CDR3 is TGTGCCAGCAGCCCCGACAGGGGGTTAACAGATACGCAGTATTTT. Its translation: CASSPDRGLTDTQYF.

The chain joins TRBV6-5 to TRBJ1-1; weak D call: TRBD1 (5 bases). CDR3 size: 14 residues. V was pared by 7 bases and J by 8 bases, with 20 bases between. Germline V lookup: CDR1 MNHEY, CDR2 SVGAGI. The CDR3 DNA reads TGTGCCAGCATGGTGGAGACATGGGGCACCGAAGCTTTCTTT. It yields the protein CASMVETWGTEAFF.

CDR3 nucleotide sequence: TGTGCCAGCAGCTTAGCGGCGGGTAACACTGAAGCTTTCTTT. Protein: CASSLAAGNTEAFF. The gene calls are TRBV7-9 and TRBJ1-1; D ambiguous. CDR1 and CDR2 (germline): SEHNR, FQNEAQ (reference sequence). Between the trimmed V and J ends, which lost 0 bases and 2 bases, there was a span of 7 bases. CDR3 length: 14 amino acids.

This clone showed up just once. The CDR3 DNA reads TGTGCCAGCAGCTTACAAGGAGGGGCCTCCCTCAGTGACGAGCAGTACTTC. It codes for CASSLQGGASLSDEQYF. The chain combines TRBV7-2 with TRBJ2-7; D perhaps matches TRBD2 (6 bases). V was clipped by 2 bases and J by 5 bases, with 22 bases between them. CDR3 size: 17 residues. The germline V gene encodes CDR1 SGHTA and CDR2 FQGNSA. Complete variable domain (other parts from reference TRBV7-2 and TRBJ2-7): GAGVSQSPSNKVTEKGKDVELRCDPISGHTALYWYRQSLGQGLEFLIYFQGNSAPDKSGLPSDRFSAERTGGSVSTLTIQRTQQEDSAVYLCASSLQGGASLSDEQYFGPGTRLTVT.

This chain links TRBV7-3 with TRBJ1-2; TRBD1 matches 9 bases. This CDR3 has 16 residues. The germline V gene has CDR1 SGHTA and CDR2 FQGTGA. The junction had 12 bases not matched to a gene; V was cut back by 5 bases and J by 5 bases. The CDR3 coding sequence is TGTGCCAGCAGCCAAAACTCCGGGACAGGGCAATATGGCTACACCTTC. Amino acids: CASSQNSGTGQYGYTF.

CDR3 coding DNA: TGTGCCAGCAGCACCTGGGACAGTCCCTATGGCTACACCTTC. Translation: CASSTWDSPYGYTF. J is TRBJ1-2 and V is TRBV7-2, with 7 bases matching TRBD1. V lost 5 bases to trimming and J lost 4 bases; unmatched junction nucleotides: 7. There are 14 residues in the CDR3. Looked up from germline, CDR1 is SGHTA and CDR2 is FQGNSA.

In DNA, the CDR3 is TGTGCCACCAGCAGAGCTAGCGGGGGGGCTTATGAGCAGTTCTTC. Translated, it gives CATSRASGGAYEQFF. This chain uses TRBV15 with TRBJ2-1, with TRBD2 matching over 12 bases. The germline gives CDR1 LNHNV, CDR2 YYDKDF (reference sequence). The CDR3 totals 15 residues. V dropped 1 base and J dropped 8; count of bases not matched to a gene: 3.

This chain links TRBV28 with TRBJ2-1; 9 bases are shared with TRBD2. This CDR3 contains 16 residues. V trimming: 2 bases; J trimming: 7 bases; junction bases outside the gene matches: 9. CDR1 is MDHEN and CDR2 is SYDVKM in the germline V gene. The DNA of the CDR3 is TGTGCCAGCAGTTTAGTTCTAGCGGGGCATCGGAATGAGCAGTTCTTC. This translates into CASSLVLAGHRNEQFF. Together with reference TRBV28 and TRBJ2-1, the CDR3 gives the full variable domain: DVKVTQSSRYLVKRTGEKVFLECVQDMDHENMFWYRQDPGLGLRLIYFSYDVKMKEKGDIPEGYSVSREKKERFSLILESASTNQTSMYLCASSLVLAGHRNEQFFGPGTRLTVL.

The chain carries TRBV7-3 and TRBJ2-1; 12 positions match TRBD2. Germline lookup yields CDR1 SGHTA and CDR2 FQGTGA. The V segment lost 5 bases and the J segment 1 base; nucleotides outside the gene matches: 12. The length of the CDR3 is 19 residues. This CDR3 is CASSPPPTSGSLSYNEQFF. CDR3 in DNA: TGTGCCAGCAGCCCCCCGCCGACTAGCGGGAGTCTTTCCTACAATGAGCAGTTCTTC.

The DNA of the CDR3 is TGTGCCAGCAGCTTGGGGCGACGCGGCACAGATACGCAGTATTTT. Translation gives CASSLGRRGTDTQYF. This chain joins TRBV11-1 and TRBJ2-3, with D maybe TRBD1 (5 bases). With 3 bases removed from V and 1 base from J, the gap between germline ends came to 11 bases. The CDR3 covers 15 residues. The germline gives CDR1 SGHAT, CDR2 FQDESV (reference sequence).

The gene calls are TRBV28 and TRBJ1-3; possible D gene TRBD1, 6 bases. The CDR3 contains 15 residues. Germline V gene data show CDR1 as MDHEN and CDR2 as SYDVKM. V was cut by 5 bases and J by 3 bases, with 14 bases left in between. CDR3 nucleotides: TGTGCCAGCAGTAGGCGGGGGGCACTTGGAAACACCATATATTTT. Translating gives CASSRRGALGNTIYF.

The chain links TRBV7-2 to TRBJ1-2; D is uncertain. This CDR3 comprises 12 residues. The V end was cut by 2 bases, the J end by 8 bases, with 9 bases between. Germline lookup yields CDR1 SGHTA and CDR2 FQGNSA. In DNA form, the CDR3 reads TGTGCCAGCAGCTTAACACCGAGGGGCTACACCTTC. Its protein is CASSLTPRGYTF.

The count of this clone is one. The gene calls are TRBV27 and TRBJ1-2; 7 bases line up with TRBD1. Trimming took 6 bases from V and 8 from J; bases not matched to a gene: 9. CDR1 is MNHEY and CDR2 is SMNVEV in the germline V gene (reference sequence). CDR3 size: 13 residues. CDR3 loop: CASSLRTGLGYTF. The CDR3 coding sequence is TGTGCCAGCAGCCTAAGGACAGGCTTGGGCTACACCTTC.